Listed here is a single TCR beta chain. This sample was taken from a study of blood T cell repertoires in COVID-19. Across the study: Samples representing acute and convalescent COVID-19 were sourced from the United States, Italy and Spain. PBMCs, B-cell-depleted T cells, or T cells were the source of the cDNA or gDNA that made up the material.

Per the original methods: Reference gene primer amplification in the assay estimated nucleated cell counts. Sequenced by immunoSEQ multiplex PCR; TCRdb stores in-frame clones only, minus some. V and J calls and clone size are as listed in that table; D and trimming were resolved from the DNA. The sample yields 200,000 or so clones, roughly 89% seen once. V shed 0 bases and J shed 0 bases, with 10 bases lying between them. Germline assignment: CDR1 MGHRA and CDR2 YSYEKL. The CDR3 spans 16 residues. This TCR was recovered from a man aged 55 to 70 who had recovered from COVID-19. Sample: peripheral blood. This rearrangement joins TRBV4-1 to TRBJ2-3; D may be TRBD2 (5 bases). DNA of the CDR3: TGCGCCAGCAGCCAAGACTCGCGGGTTAGCACAGATACGCAGTATTTT. The encoded protein is CASSQDSRVSTDTQYF.